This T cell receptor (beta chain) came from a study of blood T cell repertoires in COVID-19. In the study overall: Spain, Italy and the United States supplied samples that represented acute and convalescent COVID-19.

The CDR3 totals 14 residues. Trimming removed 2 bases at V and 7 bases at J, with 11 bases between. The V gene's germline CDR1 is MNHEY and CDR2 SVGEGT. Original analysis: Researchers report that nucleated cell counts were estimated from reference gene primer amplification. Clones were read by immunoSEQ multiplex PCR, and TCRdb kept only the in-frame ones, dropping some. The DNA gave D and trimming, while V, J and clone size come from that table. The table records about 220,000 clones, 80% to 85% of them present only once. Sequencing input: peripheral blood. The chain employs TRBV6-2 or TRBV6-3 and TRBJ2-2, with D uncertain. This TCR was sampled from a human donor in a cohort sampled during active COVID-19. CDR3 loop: CASSYGSFGGELFF. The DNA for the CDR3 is TGTGCCAGCAGTTACGGTAGTTTTGGCGGGGAGCTGTTTTTT.